This TCR beta chain was found in a study of blood T cell repertoires in COVID-19. Study context: Spain, Italy and the United States supplied samples that represented acute and convalescent COVID-19. PBMCs, B-cell-depleted T cells, or T cells were the source of the cDNA or gDNA that made up the material.

Residents of approximately 25 US areas, aged about 18 to 95 years, made up the participants. V was clipped by 5 bases and J by 5 bases, with 12 bases between them. The germline gives CDR1 PRHDT, CDR2 FYEKMQ (reference sequence). The CDR3 length is 13 residues. As processed by the authors: The assay estimated nucleated cells by amplifying reference gene primers. The repertoire was sequenced with immunoSEQ multiplex PCR; TCRdb's copy has only in-frame clones and lacks some. D and trimming were read from the DNA, whereas the V and J calls and clone size are those reported in that table. The sample comprises 200,000 or so clones, approximately 83% of which are singletons, and around 7% rests with the top ten.

The clonotype comes from a middle-aged man who had recovered from COVID-19. The sequencing sample was made of PBMCs or T cells enriched from blood (not recorded which). This chain uses TRBV13 with TRBJ1-1; D might be TRBD1 (6 bases). The DNA of the CDR3 is TGTGCCAGCAGCCAGGGGAGGGGGACTGAAGCTTTCTTT. Amino acids: CASSQGRGTEAFF.